These 17 T cell receptor beta chains came from one sample sequenced in a study of identical twins. MiXCR, run by TCRdb on the 5' RACE reads, gives a single entry per CDR3 protein. The sample lists approximately 630,000 distinct CDR3 sequences, 7.1% seen once, with roughly 1.5% in the top ten. The sample was also reused in another study, on yellow fever vaccine responses in identical twins.

The sequenced sample was PBMCs. These TCRs come from a woman under 30 in good health.

This clonotype was observed many times. V usage is TRBV5-1 and J usage is TRBJ1-2, with 7 positions matching TRBD1. Germline V gene lookup returns CDR1 SGHRS and CDR2 YFSETQ. V dropped 0 bases and J dropped 14; count of bases not matched to a gene: 7. The CDR3 spans 12 residues. DNA of the CDR3: TGCGCCAGCAGCTTGGAATTCTTGGGACAGACCTTC. Encoded protein: CASSLEFLGQTF.

The chain couples TRBV5-4 to TRBJ2-1; 8 bases map to TRBD1. V lost 0 bases to trimming and J lost 12 bases; unmatched junction nucleotides: 17. The CDR3 loop spans 17 amino acids. The germline V gene has CDR1 SGHNT and CDR2 YYREEE (reference sequence). The CDR3 loop reads CASSLGGGGAGGSGQFF. DNA for the CDR3: TGTGCCAGCAGCTTGGGAGGAGGTGGGGCAGGGGGCTCCGGGCAGTTCTTC.

A few counts support this clonotype. The rearrangement joins TRBV7-2 to TRBJ2-7; D not resolved. Germline-derived CDR1 and CDR2 are SGHTA and FQGNSA. Trimming pared 4 bases from V and 6 bases from J, leaving 13 bases between. This CDR3 contains 13 residues. The CDR3 region has the DNA TGTGCCAGCAGCTCTCCCATGGCTGCCGAGCAGTACTTC. Translation: CASSSPMAAEQYF.

This clonotype was picked up many times. The V call is TRBV10-3, the J call TRBJ2-7; 7 bases agree with TRBD2. J gave up 0 bases and V 4 bases, and 6 bases lay outside the gene matches. The CDR3 totals 15 residues. Germline CDR1 ENHRY, CDR2 SYGVKD. The CDR3 DNA reads as TGTGCCATCAGTGGTGAGCGGGGATCCTCCTACGAGCAGTACTTC. This sequence encodes CAISGERGSSYEQYF.

This clonotype showed up many times. The chain joins TRBV29-1 to TRBJ2-5; tentatively, D is TRBD2 (5 bases). This CDR3 contains 14 residues. Trimming cost V 0 bases and J 1 base, with 9 bases left between them. From germline, CDR1 is SQVTM and CDR2 ANQGSEA. CDR3 sequence reads: CSVEERAAQETQYF. In DNA form, the CDR3 reads TGCAGCGTTGAAGAGAGGGCCGCCCAAGAGACCCAGTACTTC. The complete variable domain, with remaining parts taken from reference TRBV29-1 and TRBJ2-5, reads SAVISQKPSRDICQRGTSLTIQCQVDSQVTMMFWYRQQPGQSLTLIATANQGSEATYESGFVIDKFPISRPNLTFSTLTVSNMSPEDSSIYLCSVEERAAQETQYFGPGTRLLVL.

The table lists this clonotype with many counts. The rearrangement links TRBV6-5 to TRBJ2-2; the D is unclear. Germline V gene data show CDR1 as MNHEY and CDR2 as SVGAGI. Between the trimmed V and J ends, which lost 5 bases and 3 bases, there was a span of 4 bases. The CDR3 contains 12 residues. The CDR3 region is CASSDYTGELFF. The CDR3 DNA is TGTGCCAGCAGTGACTACACCGGGGAGCTGTTTTTT.

In its sample, this clonotype was seen many times. The gene calls are TRBV5-1 and TRBJ1-2, with TRBD1 as a possible D gene (5 bases). V lost 4 bases to trimming and J lost 5 bases, with 15 bases between them. CDR1 and CDR2 from the germline V gene are SGHRS and YFSETQ. The CDR3 has 14 amino acids. CDR3 sequence: CASSLNRDLYGYTF. The CDR3 DNA reads as TGCGCCAGCAGCCTGAACCGGGACCTATATGGCTACACCTTC.

This clonotype appeared many times. This chain uses TRBV3-1 with TRBJ2-6; 8 bases map to TRBD2. V was pared by 4 bases and J by 0 bases, with 11 bases of the junction left unmatched. Germline CDR1 reads LGHDT; CDR2 reads YNNKEL (reference sequence). The CDR3 spans 19 residues. The CDR3 is CASSRLGDSGTSGANVLTF. As DNA, the CDR3 is TGTGCCAGCAGCCGCCTAGGTGATAGCGGGACCTCTGGGGCCAACGTCCTGACTTTC.

The gene calls are TRBV28 and TRBJ2-1; TRBD1 agrees at 8 bases. The length of the CDR3 is 16 residues. The V gene's germline CDR1 is MDHEN and CDR2 SYDVKM. The V gene end was trimmed by 5 bases and the J gene end by 5 bases; junction bases not matched to a gene: 11. This CDR3 is CASSPLIRGPDNEQFF. For the CDR3, the DNA is TGTGCCAGCAGTCCCTTGATCAGGGGGCCTGACAATGAGCAGTTCTTC.

The sample holds many counts of this clonotype. The J gene is TRBJ1-1, the V gene TRBV20-1, with unresolved D. Germline-derived CDR1 and CDR2 are DFQATT and SNEGSKA (reference sequence). This CDR3 spans 12 amino acids. V lost 3 bases, J lost 0 bases, and 5 bases lay in between. CDR3 amino acids: CSARVMNTEAFF. CDR3 coding DNA: TGCAGTGCTAGGGTGATGAACACTGAAGCTTTCTTT.

In this sample, this clonotype turned up many times. The J gene is TRBJ2-5, the V gene TRBV2; no clear D. V shed 3 bases and J shed 5 bases, with 4 bases lying between them. Germline values: CDR1 SNHLY, CDR2 FYNNEI. This CDR3 is built from 11 residues. The chain's CDR3 is CASSEPETQYF. CDR3 coding DNA: TGTGCCAGCAGTGAGCCGGAGACCCAGTACTTC.

J is TRBJ2-7 and V is TRBV7-9; D might be TRBD2 (5 bases). The length of the CDR3 is 13 residues. The V end lost 3 bases, the J end lost 4 bases, and 10 bases lay between the germline ends. Germline V gene sequence: CDR1 SEHNR, CDR2 FQNEAQ (reference sequence). The DNA of the CDR3 is TGTGCCAGCAGCTTGGGAGTGGGGTACGAGCAGTACGTC. This codes for CASSLGVGYEQYV.

The rearrangement uses TRBV10-3 and TRBJ2-5; 7 positions match TRBD1. The junction had 5 bases not matched to a gene; V was cut back by 4 bases and J by 0 bases. CDR1 and CDR2 (germline): ENHRY, SYGVKD. This CDR3 has 15 residues. The CDR3 reads CAISVGTGDQETQYF. Written as DNA, the CDR3 is TGTGCCATCAGTGTGGGAACAGGGGACCAAGAGACCCAGTACTTC.

This clonotype was detected ten times or more. The chain joins TRBV10-3 to TRBJ2-5, with D hard to call. Between the trimmed V and J ends, which lost 2 bases and 5 bases, there was a span of 3 bases. This CDR3 contains 11 residues. Per the germline V gene, CDR1 is ENHRY and CDR2 is SYGVKD. As DNA, the CDR3 is TGTGCCATCAGTGAGGGTGAGACCCAGTACTTC. Protein sequence: CAISEGETQYF.

The table lists this clonotype with many counts. This chain joins TRBV5-1 and TRBJ1-5; 11 bases align to TRBD1. CDR3 length: 16 residues. Germline CDR1 SGHRS, CDR2 YFSETQ. V was clipped by 0 bases and J by 5 bases; unmatched bases: 4. CDR3 protein: CASSLGTGGVYQPQHF. The CDR3 DNA follows: TGCGCCAGCAGCTTGGGGACAGGGGGCGTGTATCAGCCCCAGCATTTT.

This clonotype was seen a few times. The gene calls are TRBV20-1 and TRBJ1-3; D possibly corresponds to TRBD1 (6 bases). This CDR3 spans 15 amino acids. V lost 3 bases to trimming and J lost 3 bases, with 15 bases between them. The germline V gene encodes CDR1 DFQATT and CDR2 SNEGSKA (reference sequence). The CDR3 DNA sequence: TGCAGTGCTAGGTCCCCAACAGGGAGTGGAAACACCATATATTTT. Translating it yields CSARSPTGSGNTIYF.

This clonotype was counted only a few times. The V gene is TRBV19, the J gene TRBJ2-1; the match to TRBD2 covers 8 bases. Per germline, CDR1 LNHDA and CDR2 SQIVND (reference sequence). The CDR3 has 14 amino acids. J gave up 7 bases and V 10 bases, and 12 bases lay outside the gene matches. The CDR3 DNA reads TGTGCCACCTCAACGGGACTAGGTGTTAATGAGCAGTTCTTC. It translates to CATSTGLGVNEQFF.